This TCR beta chain was sequenced for a study of T cell changes during pregnancy in multiple sclerosis. Per the germline V gene, CDR1 is MNHEY and CDR2 is SVGAGI. This CDR3 has 13 amino acids. Trimming removed 6 bases from V and 3 bases from J, with 12 bases in between. The data were produced by immunoSEQ multiplex PCR, yet TCRdb's version contains in-frame clones alone and is incomplete. The sample lists some 59,000 clones; 80% to 90% were seen once. This chain links TRBV6-5 with TRBJ2-7; D perhaps matches TRBD1 (6 bases). The TCR comes from a female donor with multiple sclerosis, enrolled in a pregnancy study. The starting material was peripheral blood, obtained in the first trimester of pregnancy. The CDR3 DNA follows: TGTGCCAGCAGCCCTTGGGACATCTACGAGCAGTACTTC. It yields the protein CASSPWDIYEQYF.